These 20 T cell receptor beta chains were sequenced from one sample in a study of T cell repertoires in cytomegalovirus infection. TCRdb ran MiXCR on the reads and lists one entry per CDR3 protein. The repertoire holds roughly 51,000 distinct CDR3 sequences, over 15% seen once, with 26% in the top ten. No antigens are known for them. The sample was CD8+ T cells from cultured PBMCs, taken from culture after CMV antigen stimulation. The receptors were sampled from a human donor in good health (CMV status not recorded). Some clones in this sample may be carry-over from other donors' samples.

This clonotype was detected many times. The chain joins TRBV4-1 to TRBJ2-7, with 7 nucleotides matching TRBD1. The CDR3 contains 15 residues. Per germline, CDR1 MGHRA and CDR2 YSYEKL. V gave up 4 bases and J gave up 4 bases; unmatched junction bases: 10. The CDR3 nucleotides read TGCGCCAGCAGCCCCTTCCGGACAGGCGAATACGAGCAGTACTTC. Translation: CASSPFRTGEYEQYF.

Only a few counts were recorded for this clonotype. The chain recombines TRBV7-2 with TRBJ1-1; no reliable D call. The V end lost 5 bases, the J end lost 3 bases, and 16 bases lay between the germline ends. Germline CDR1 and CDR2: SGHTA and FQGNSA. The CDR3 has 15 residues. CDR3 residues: CASSLSPLLDTEAFF. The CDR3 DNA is TGTGCCAGCAGCCTTTCCCCTCTGTTGGACACTGAAGCTTTCTTT.

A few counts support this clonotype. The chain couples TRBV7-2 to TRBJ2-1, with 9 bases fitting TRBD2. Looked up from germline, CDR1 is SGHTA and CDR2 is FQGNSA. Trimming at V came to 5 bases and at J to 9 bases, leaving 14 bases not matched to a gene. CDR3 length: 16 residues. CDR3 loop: CASSPRWASGDGEQFF. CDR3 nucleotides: TGTGCCAGCAGCCCCAGGTGGGCTAGCGGGGATGGTGAGCAGTTCTTC. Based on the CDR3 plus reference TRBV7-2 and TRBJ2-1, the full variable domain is GAGVSQSPSNKVTEKGKDVELRCDPISGHTALYWYRQSLGQGLEFLIYFQGNSAPDKSGLPSDRFSAERTGGSVSTLTIQRTQQEDSAVYLCASSPRWASGDGEQFFGPGTRLTVL.

The CDR3 region has the DNA TGTGCCAGCAGCCGCTGGACAGGCGGGATCTACGAGCAGTACTTC. Its protein is CASSRWTGGIYEQYF. V and J are TRBV5-4 and TRBJ2-7; D is perhaps TRBD1 (7 bases). Germline V gives CDR1 SGHNT, CDR2 YYREEE (reference sequence). The CDR3 spans 15 residues. The V and J ends lost 4 bases and 3 bases respectively, with 17 bases between them.

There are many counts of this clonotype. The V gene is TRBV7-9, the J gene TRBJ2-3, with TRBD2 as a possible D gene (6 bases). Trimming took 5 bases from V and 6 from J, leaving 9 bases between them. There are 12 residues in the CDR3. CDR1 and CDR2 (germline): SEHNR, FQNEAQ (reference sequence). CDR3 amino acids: CASSLGLDTQYF. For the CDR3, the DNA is TGTGCCAGCAGCCTGGGACTGGATACGCAGTATTTT.

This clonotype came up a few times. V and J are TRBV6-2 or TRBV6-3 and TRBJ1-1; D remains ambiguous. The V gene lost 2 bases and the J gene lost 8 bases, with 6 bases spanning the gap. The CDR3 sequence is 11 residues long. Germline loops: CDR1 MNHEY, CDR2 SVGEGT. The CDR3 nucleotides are TGTGCCAGCAGTTACGCCAGGGAAGCTTTCTTT. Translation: CASSYAREAFF.

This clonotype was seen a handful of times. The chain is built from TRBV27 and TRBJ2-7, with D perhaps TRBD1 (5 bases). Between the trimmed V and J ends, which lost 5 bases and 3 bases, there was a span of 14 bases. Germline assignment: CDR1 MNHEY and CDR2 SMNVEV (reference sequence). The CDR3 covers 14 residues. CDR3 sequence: CASSHIGRDYEQYF. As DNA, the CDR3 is TGTGCCAGCAGTCATATCGGCAGGGACTACGAGCAGTACTTC.

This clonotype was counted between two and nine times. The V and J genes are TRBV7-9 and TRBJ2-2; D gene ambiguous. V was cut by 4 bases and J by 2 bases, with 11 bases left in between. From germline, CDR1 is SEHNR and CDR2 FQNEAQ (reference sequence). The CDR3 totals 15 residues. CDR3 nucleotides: TGTGCCAGCAGCTCAACCGGAGCTAACACCGGGGAGCTGTTTTTT. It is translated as CASSSTGANTGELFF.

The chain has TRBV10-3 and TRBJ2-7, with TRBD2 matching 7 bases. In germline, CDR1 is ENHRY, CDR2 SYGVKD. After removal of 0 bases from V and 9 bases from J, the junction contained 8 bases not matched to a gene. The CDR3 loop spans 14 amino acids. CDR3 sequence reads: CAISESAGVSGQYF. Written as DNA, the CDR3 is TGTGCCATCAGTGAGTCGGCGGGAGTATCCGGGCAGTACTTC.

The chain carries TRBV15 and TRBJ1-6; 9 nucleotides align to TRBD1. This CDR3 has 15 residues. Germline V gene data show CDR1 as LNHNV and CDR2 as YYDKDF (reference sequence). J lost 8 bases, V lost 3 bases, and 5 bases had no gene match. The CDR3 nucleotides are TGTGCCACCAGCAGGGGACAGGGTGGTCATTCACCCCTCCACTTT. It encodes CATSRGQGGHSPLHF.

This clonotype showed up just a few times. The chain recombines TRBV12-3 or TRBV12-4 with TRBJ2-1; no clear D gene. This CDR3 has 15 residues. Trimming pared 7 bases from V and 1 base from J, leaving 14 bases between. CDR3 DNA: TGTGCCAGCACCGAGGCCCGTTTTTCCTACAATGAGCAGTTCTTC. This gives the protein CASTEARFSYNEQFF.

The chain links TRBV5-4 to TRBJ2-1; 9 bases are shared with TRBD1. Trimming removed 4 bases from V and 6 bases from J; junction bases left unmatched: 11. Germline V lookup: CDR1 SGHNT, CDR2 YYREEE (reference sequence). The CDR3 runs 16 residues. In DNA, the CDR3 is TGTGCCAGCAGCGAGACGGGACAGGGAAATCTCAATGAGCAGTTCTTC. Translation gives CASSETGQGNLNEQFF.

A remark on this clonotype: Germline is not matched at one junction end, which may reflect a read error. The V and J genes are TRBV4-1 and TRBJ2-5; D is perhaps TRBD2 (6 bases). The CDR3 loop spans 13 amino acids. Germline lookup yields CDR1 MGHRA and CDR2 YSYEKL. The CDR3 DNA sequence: TGCGCCAGCAGCGACCAGGGAGGAGAGACCCAGCACTTC. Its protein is CASSDQGGETQHF.

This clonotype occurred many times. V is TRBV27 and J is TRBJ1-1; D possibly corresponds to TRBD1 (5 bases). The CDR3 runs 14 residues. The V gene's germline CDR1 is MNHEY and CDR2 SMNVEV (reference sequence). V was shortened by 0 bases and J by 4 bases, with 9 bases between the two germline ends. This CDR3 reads CASSLSGGITEAFF. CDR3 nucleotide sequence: TGTGCCAGCAGTTTATCTGGGGGTATCACTGAAGCTTTCTTT.

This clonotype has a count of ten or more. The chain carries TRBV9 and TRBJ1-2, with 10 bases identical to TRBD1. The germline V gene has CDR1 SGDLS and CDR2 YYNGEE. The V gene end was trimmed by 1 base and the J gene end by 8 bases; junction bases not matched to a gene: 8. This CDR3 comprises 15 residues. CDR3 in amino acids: CASSVIPGTGVGYTF. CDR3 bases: TGTGCCAGCAGCGTAATCCCCGGGACAGGGGTCGGCTACACCTTC.

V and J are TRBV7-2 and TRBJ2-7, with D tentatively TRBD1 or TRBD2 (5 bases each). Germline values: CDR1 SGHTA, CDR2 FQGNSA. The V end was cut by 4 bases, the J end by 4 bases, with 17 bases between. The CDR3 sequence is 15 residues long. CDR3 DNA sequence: TGTGCCAGCAGCTGGTACCTCTCCGGGGCTTACGAGCAGTACTTC. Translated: CASSWYLSGAYEQYF.

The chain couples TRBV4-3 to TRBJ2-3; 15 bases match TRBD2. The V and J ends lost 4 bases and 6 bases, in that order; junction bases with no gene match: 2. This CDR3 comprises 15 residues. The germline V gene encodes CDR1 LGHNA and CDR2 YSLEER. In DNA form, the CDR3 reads TGCGCCAGCAGCCCTGGGACTAGCGGGAGGGATACGCAGTATTTT. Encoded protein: CASSPGTSGRDTQYF.

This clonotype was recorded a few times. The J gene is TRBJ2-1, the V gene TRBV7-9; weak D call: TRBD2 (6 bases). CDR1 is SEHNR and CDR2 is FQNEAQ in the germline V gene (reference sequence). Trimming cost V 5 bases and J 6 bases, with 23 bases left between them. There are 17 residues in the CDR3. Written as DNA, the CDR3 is TGTGCCAGCAGCGGTCGTCGTCGGGGGTCCCAGGGCAATGAGCAGTTCTTC. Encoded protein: CASSGRRRGSQGNEQFF.

CDR3 bases: TGTGCCAGCAGCAAGGAGGCCGGGACAGGATCCACCGGGGAGCTGTTTTTT. Translating it yields CASSKEAGTGSTGELFF. V usage is TRBV7-6 and J usage is TRBJ2-2; 8 nucleotides align to TRBD1. Trimming took 5 bases from V and 4 from J; bases not matched to a gene: 12. The CDR3 is 17 amino acids. Germline V gene lookup returns CDR1 SGHVS and CDR2 FNYEAQ.

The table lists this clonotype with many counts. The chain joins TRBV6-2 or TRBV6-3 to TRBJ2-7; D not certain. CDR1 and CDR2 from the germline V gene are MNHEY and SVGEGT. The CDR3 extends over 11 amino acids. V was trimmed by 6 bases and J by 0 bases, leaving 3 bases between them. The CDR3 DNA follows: TGTGCCAGCAGGAGCTCCTACGAGCAGTACTTC. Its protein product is CASRSSYEQYF.